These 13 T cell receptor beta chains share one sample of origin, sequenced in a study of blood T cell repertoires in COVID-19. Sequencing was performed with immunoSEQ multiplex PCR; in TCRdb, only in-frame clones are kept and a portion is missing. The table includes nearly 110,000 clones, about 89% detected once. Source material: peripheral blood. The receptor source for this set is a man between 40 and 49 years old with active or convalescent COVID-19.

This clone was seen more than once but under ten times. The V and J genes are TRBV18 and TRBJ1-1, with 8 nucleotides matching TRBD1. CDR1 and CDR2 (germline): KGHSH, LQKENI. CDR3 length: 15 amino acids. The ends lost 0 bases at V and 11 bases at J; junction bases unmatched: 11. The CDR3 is CASSPPGQGGREAFF. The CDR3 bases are TGTGCCAGCTCACCACCTGGACAGGGAGGTCGGGAGGCTTTCTTT.

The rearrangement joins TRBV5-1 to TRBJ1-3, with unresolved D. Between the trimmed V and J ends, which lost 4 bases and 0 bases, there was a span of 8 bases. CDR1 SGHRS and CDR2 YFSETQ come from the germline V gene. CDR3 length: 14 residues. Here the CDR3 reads CASSENNSGNTIYF. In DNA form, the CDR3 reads TGCGCCAGCAGCGAGAATAACTCTGGAAACACCATATATTTT.

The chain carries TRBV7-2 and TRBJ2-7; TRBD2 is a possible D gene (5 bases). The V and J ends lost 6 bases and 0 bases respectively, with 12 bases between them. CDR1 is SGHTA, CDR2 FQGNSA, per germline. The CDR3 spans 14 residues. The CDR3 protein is CASSVGSASYEQYF. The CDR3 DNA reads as TGTGCCAGCAGTGTCGGTAGCGCCTCCTACGAGCAGTACTTC.

CDR3 amino acids: CASSHGQGTAFF. CDR3 sequence (DNA): TGTGCCAGCAGCCACGGACAGGGAACGGCTTTCTTT. This chain connects TRBV6-2 or TRBV6-3 to TRBJ1-1, with 8 bases matching TRBD1. The CDR3 is made up of 12 amino acids. Germline CDR1 is MNHEY and CDR2 is SVGEGT. The ends lost 6 bases at V and 11 bases at J; junction bases unmatched: 8.

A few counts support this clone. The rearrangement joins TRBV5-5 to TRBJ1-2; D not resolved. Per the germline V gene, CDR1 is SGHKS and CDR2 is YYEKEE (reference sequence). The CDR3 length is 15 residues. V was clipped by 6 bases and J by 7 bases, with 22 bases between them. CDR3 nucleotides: TGTGCCAGCATCTCGAACCCCTGGGAGAAAAGTGGCTACACCTTC. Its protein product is CASISNPWEKSGYTF.

CDR3 loop: CASSEASLLGGQPQHF. The CDR3 DNA reads as TGTGCCAGCAGTGAAGCGTCACTCCTAGGTGGTCAGCCCCAGCATTTT. The chain recombines TRBV6-1 with TRBJ1-5; the D is unclear. The CDR3 is 16 residues long. Germline lookup yields CDR1 MNHNS and CDR2 SASEGT. The V end lost 0 bases, the J end lost 6 bases, and 15 bases lay between the germline ends.

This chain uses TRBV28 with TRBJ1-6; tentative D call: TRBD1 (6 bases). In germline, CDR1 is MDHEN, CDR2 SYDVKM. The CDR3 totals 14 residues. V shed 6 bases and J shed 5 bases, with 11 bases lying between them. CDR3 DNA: TGTGCCAGCAGAAACCAGGGGAATAATTCACCCCTCCACTTT. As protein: CASRNQGNNSPLHF. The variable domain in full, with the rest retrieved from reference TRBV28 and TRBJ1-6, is DVKVTQSSRYLVKRTGEKVFLECVQDMDHENMFWYRQDPGLGLRLIYFSYDVKMKEKGDIPEGYSVSREKKERFSLILESASTNQTSMYLCASRNQGNNSPLHFGNGTRLTVT.

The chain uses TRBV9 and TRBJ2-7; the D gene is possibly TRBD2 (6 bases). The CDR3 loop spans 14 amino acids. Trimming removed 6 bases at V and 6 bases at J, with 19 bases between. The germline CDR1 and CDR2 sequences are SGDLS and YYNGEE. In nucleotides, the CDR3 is TGTGCCAGCAACACCGGGGGTTCTAGGGGCGAGCAGTACTTC. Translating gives CASNTGGSRGEQYF.

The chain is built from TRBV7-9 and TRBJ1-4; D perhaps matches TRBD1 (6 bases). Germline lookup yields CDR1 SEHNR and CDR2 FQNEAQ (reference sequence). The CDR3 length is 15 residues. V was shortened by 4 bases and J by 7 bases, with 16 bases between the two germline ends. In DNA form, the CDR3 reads TGTGCCAGCAGCTCCTTGAGGGAGGGGGGTGAAAAACTGTTTTTT. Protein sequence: CASSSLREGGEKLFF.

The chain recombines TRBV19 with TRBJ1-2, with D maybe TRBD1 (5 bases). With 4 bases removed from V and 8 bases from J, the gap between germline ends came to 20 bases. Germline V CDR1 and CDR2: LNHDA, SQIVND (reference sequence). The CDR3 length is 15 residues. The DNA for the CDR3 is TGTGCCAGTAGTAGTACCCGCGGGACCTCTTCGGGCTACACCTTC. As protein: CASSSTRGTSSGYTF.

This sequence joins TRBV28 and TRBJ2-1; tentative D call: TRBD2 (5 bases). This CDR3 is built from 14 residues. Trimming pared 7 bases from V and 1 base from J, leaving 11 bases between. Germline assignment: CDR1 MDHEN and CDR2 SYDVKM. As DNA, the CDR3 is TGTGCCAGCAAACTTGGAGGTTCCTACAATGAGCAGTTCTTC. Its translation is CASKLGGSYNEQFF.

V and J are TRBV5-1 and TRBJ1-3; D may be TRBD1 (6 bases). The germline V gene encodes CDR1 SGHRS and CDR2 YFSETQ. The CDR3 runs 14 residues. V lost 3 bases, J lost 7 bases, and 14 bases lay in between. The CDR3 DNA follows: TGCGCCAGCAGCTCAGGACAGAGGGAGAACACCATATATTTT. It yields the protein CASSSGQRENTIYF.

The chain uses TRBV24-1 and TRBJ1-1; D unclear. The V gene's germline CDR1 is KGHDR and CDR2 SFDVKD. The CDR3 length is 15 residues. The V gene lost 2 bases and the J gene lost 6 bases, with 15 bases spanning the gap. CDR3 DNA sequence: TGTGCCACCAGTGATTGGAAATCCCCCAGCGCTGAAGCTTTCTTT. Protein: CATSDWKSPSAEAFF.